These 32 T cell receptor beta chains originate from one sample sequenced in a study of blood T cell repertoires in COVID-19. Only in-frame clones appear in the TCRdb table, and some are missing; sequencing was by immunoSEQ multiplex PCR. The sample includes about 170,000 clones, roughly four fifths of them seen just once. Sequenced input: peripheral blood. All receptors derive from a woman of 80 years or more with COVID-19, enrolled during active disease.

The chain carries TRBV4-2 and TRBJ2-3; TRBD2 matches at 7 bases. This CDR3 contains 14 residues. The V gene end was trimmed by 0 bases and the J gene end by 5 bases; junction bases not matched to a gene: 2. CDR1 is LGHNA and CDR2 is YNFKEQ in the germline V gene. This chain's CDR3 is CASSQEAGEDTQYF. In DNA, the CDR3 is TGTGCCAGCAGCCAAGAGGCGGGAGAAGATACGCAGTATTTT.

The chain recombines TRBV5-1 with TRBJ2-7; 7 bases are shared with TRBD1. Germline V CDR1 and CDR2: SGHRS, YFSETQ. The CDR3 consists of 15 residues. V lost 0 bases and J lost 1; bases outside the gene matches: 4. The CDR3 region has the DNA TGCGCCAGCAGCTTGGCGGCAGGGGGTTCCTACGAGCAGTACTTC. This translates into CASSLAAGGSYEQYF. Filled out from reference TRBV5-1 and TRBJ2-7, the complete variable domain reads KAGVTQTPRYLIKTRGQQVTLSCSPISGHRSVSWYQQTPGQGLQFLFEYFSETQRNKGNFPGRFSGRQFSNSRSEMNVSTLELGDSALYLCASSLAAGGSYEQYFGPGTRLTVT.

This clone turned up a few times. V usage is TRBV10-1 and J usage is TRBJ2-1; 14 bases are a match to TRBD2. The CDR3 contains 16 residues. J was trimmed by 9 bases and V by 3 bases; bases with no gene match: 7. Per the germline V gene, CDR1 is WNHNN and CDR2 is SYGVQD (reference sequence). The CDR3 DNA reads as TGCGCCAGCAGTGAATTAGGGACTAGCGGGAGACCTGAGCAGTTCTTC. This sequence encodes CASSELGTSGRPEQFF.

V and J are TRBV10-1 and TRBJ2-1; 7 nucleotides align to TRBD2. From germline, CDR1 is WNHNN and CDR2 SYGVQD (reference sequence). V was clipped by 9 bases and J by 1 base; unmatched bases: 6. The CDR3 is 14 amino acids. CDR3 sequence reads: CASTGGRSYNEQFF. The CDR3 DNA sequence: TGCGCCAGTACCGGCGGGAGATCCTACAATGAGCAGTTCTTC.

A single count supports this clone. The chain employs TRBV6-6 and TRBJ2-5, with 8 bases lining up with TRBD1. This CDR3 is built from 13 residues. The V and J ends lost 6 bases and 5 bases, in that order; junction bases with no gene match: 5. Germline CDR1 reads MNHNY; CDR2 reads SVGAGI (reference sequence). The CDR3 spells CASRSQGVETQYF. CDR3 nucleotide sequence: TGTGCCAGCAGATCACAGGGGGTCGAGACCCAGTACTTC.

This clone was detected a few times. The V call is TRBV4-2, the J call TRBJ2-2; tentatively, D is TRBD1 (6 bases). The V end was cut by 1 base, the J end by 0 bases, with 6 bases between. Germline lookup yields CDR1 LGHNA and CDR2 YNFKEQ. The CDR3 contains 15 residues. CDR3 sequence reads: CASSQGTANTGELFF. The CDR3 DNA reads TGTGCCAGCAGCCAAGGGACAGCGAACACCGGGGAGCTGTTTTTT.

This clone has a single count. The CDR3 spells CASSPRASHAGEQYF. The CDR3 DNA sequence: TGTGCCAGCAGCCCTAGGGCCTCTCACGCGGGGGAGCAGTACTTC. The V gene is TRBV7-8, the J gene TRBJ2-7; tentative D call: TRBD2 (6 bases). The V gene's germline CDR1 is SGHVS and CDR2 FQNEAQ. V lost 5 bases, J lost 7 bases, and 21 bases lay in between. This CDR3 region has 15 residues.

This chain uses TRBV28 with TRBJ2-2; tentative D call: TRBD1 (6 bases). Germline assignment: CDR1 MDHEN and CDR2 SYDVKM. CDR3 size: 16 residues. V gave up 5 bases and J gave up 0 bases, with 13 bases separating them. The CDR3 reads CASSQGRTPNTGELFF. CDR3 DNA: TGTGCCAGCAGTCAGGGGCGGACTCCGAACACCGGGGAGCTGTTTTTT.

The chain combines TRBV27 with TRBJ2-7; maybe TRBD2 (6 bases). Between the trimmed V and J ends, which lost 3 bases and 0 bases, there was a span of 9 bases. CDR1 and CDR2 from the germline V gene are MNHEY and SMNVEV (reference sequence). The CDR3 sequence is 14 residues long. DNA for the CDR3: TGTGCCAGCAGTTTTGCGGGGTACTCCTACGAGCAGTACTTC. As protein: CASSFAGYSYEQYF.

This clone was recorded a few times. V usage is TRBV30 and J usage is TRBJ1-2; 11 bases fit TRBD1. The V gene end was trimmed by 4 bases and the J gene end by 5 bases; junction bases not matched to a gene: 6. The CDR3 contains 14 residues. CDR1 is GTSNPN and CDR2 is SVGIG in the germline V gene (reference sequence). For the CDR3, the DNA is TGTGCCTGGACCGGACAGGGGGCCAAATATGGCTACACCTTC. Translating gives CAWTGQGAKYGYTF.

The rearrangement uses TRBV18 and TRBJ2-7, with 10 bases lining up with TRBD2. This CDR3 spans 17 amino acids. Trimming took 5 bases from V and 0 from J; bases not matched to a gene: 10. Germline loops: CDR1 KGHSH, CDR2 LQKENI. The CDR3 spells CASSTGLAARSSYEQYF. The CDR3 nucleotides are TGTGCCAGCTCAACCGGACTAGCGGCCAGAAGCTCCTACGAGCAGTACTTC.

This rearrangement joins TRBV2 to TRBJ2-3; 7 positions match TRBD1. Germline CDR1 SNHLY, CDR2 FYNNEI. CDR3 length: 12 amino acids. Germline trimming cut 7 bases from V and 6 bases from J; bases unmatched to any gene: 4. The CDR3 loop reads CASKIQGDTQYF. The CDR3 DNA sequence: TGTGCCAGCAAAATACAGGGGGATACGCAGTATTTT.

This chain connects TRBV24-1 to TRBJ2-5, with D tentatively TRBD1 (6 bases). Trimming took 5 bases from V and 1 from J, leaving 13 bases between them. CDR3 length: 15 amino acids. The V gene's germline CDR1 is KGHDR and CDR2 SFDVKD. In DNA form, the CDR3 reads TGTGCCACCAGTGCTCCAGACAGGTTCCAAGAGACCCAGTACTTC. Translated: CATSAPDRFQETQYF.

The gene calls are TRBV29-1 and TRBJ1-2, with 8 bases lining up with TRBD1. The V gene end was trimmed by 6 bases and the J gene end by 4 bases; junction bases not matched to a gene: 10. Germline V gene lookup returns CDR1 SQVTM and CDR2 ANQGSEA. The CDR3 runs 14 residues. The CDR3 coding sequence is TGCAGCGTAGCCCCAGGGGGCTGGAGCTATGGCTACACCTTC. Its protein product is CSVAPGGWSYGYTF.

Of note for this clone: This sample also contains other DNA sequences that code for the same CDR3. The CDR3 here is CSATGNTEAFF. In DNA, the CDR3 is TGCAGTGCTACAGGGAACACTGAAGCTTTCTTT. The V call is TRBV20-1, the J call TRBJ1-1; the D is unclear. The CDR3 has 11 residues. Germline-derived CDR1 and CDR2 are DFQATT and SNEGSKA (reference sequence). V was clipped by 4 bases and J by 1 base, with 4 bases between them.

Points on this clone: One end of the junction does not line up with germline, which may come from a read error. The chain combines TRBV20-1 with TRBJ2-1; 8 nucleotides line up with TRBD2. The CDR3 length is 11 residues. Germline CDR1 reads DFQATT; CDR2 reads SNEGSKA (reference sequence). CDR3 nucleotides: TGCAGTGCAAGAGGCGCGGGGGGGCAGTTCTTC. Protein: CSARGAGGQFF.

The V and J genes are TRBV7-2 and TRBJ2-2; the match to TRBD2 covers 14 bases. The ends lost 0 bases at V and 5 bases at J; junction bases unmatched: 17. This CDR3 spans 22 amino acids. Germline CDR1 reads SGHTA; CDR2 reads FQGNSA. The CDR3 DNA reads as TGTGCCAGCAGCTTAGCTCTTCGTGGACTGTTGACTAGCGGGAGGGATACCGGGGAGCTGTTTTTT. Translating it yields CASSLALRGLLTSGRDTGELFF.

The chain has TRBV6-1 and TRBJ2-3; the match to TRBD1 covers 8 bases. This CDR3 is built from 14 residues. Germline CDR1 is MNHNS and CDR2 is SASEGT. V was pared by 3 bases and J by 4 bases, with 3 bases of the junction left unmatched. The CDR3 coding sequence is TGTGCCAGCAGTGAGCGGACAGGGCCAGATACGCAGTATTTT. Translated, it gives CASSERTGPDTQYF.

This clone was observed a handful of times. The V and J genes are TRBV9 and TRBJ1-2; 7 nucleotides align to TRBD1. The CDR3 is 18 amino acids. Germline V gene data show CDR1 as SGDLS and CDR2 as YYNGEE. The V and J ends lost 4 bases and 2 bases, in that order; junction bases with no gene match: 17. The CDR3 sequence: CASSPGGGTALKNYGYTF. CDR3 DNA: TGTGCCAGCAGCCCCGGAGGGGGGACAGCTTTAAAGAACTATGGCTACACCTTC.

This chain links TRBV7-3 with TRBJ2-2, with a tentative D call TRBD2 (5 bases). Germline CDR1 is SGHTA and CDR2 is FQGTGA. The germline V and J ends were trimmed by 5 bases and 7 bases, with 11 bases remaining between them. This CDR3 contains 13 residues. The CDR3 DNA follows: TGTGCCAGCAGCCGAGACTATGGCGGGGAGCTGTTTTTT. Translated, it gives CASSRDYGGELFF.

This chain joins TRBV2 and TRBJ1-2, with D unclear. The germline V gene encodes CDR1 SNHLY and CDR2 FYNNEI. With 2 bases removed from V and 5 bases from J, the gap between germline ends came to 15 bases. The CDR3 contains 15 residues. CDR3 sequence: CASSEHRITTYGYTF. CDR3 coding DNA: TGTGCCAGCAGTGAACACCGGATCACGACATATGGCTACACCTTC.

The V gene is TRBV7-2, the J gene TRBJ1-6, with 7 bases fitting TRBD1. CDR3 length: 14 residues. Germline values: CDR1 SGHTA, CDR2 FQGNSA. V shed 7 bases and J 3 bases; nucleotides not matched to a gene: 3. CDR3 sequence: CASNDRDYNSPLHF. In DNA form, the CDR3 reads TGTGCCAGCAACGACAGGGACTATAATTCACCCCTCCACTTT.

The chain uses TRBV11-3 and TRBJ2-7, with TRBD1 matching 10 bases. The germline V gene encodes CDR1 SGHNT and CDR2 YENEEA. Trimming at V came to 2 bases and at J to 5 bases, leaving 6 bases not matched to a gene. There are 15 residues in the CDR3. This CDR3 reads CASSLRQGAVNEQYF. The CDR3 DNA follows: TGTGCCAGCAGCTTACGACAGGGGGCTGTGAACGAGCAGTACTTC.

This clone occurred once. V is TRBV5-1 and J is TRBJ1-2, with D possibly TRBD1 on 5 matching bases. Trimming pared 2 bases from V and 8 bases from J, leaving 22 bases between. The CDR3 totals 16 residues. The germline CDR1 and CDR2 sequences are SGHRS and YFSETQ. The CDR3: CASSFDWGVPQGGYTF. For the CDR3, the DNA is TGCGCCAGCAGCTTTGATTGGGGGGTCCCTCAAGGAGGCTACACCTTC.

The gene calls are TRBV7-9 and TRBJ1-5; D ambiguous. V was cut by 0 bases and J by 7 bases, with 7 bases left in between. In germline, CDR1 is SEHNR, CDR2 FQNEAQ (reference sequence). This CDR3 is 13 amino acids long. The CDR3: CASSLAQRQPQHF. The CDR3 coding sequence is TGTGCCAGCAGCTTAGCGCAGCGGCAGCCCCAGCATTTT.

The genes are TRBV11-3 and TRBJ2-5, with 7 bases fitting TRBD1. The germline V gene has CDR1 SGHNT and CDR2 YENEEA. The CDR3 is made up of 14 amino acids. V lost 1 base to trimming and J lost 2 bases; unmatched junction nucleotides: 1. CDR3 sequence reads: CASSLGGQQETQYF. The CDR3 bases are TGTGCCAGCAGCTTAGGGGGACAGCAAGAGACCCAGTACTTC.

The V gene is TRBV4-1, the J gene TRBJ2-5, with 11 bases that match TRBD2. Germline-derived CDR1 and CDR2 are MGHRA and YSYEKL. Unmatched junction bases numbered 11, after V lost 1 base and J lost 4 bases. There are 18 residues in the CDR3. Here the CDR3 reads CASSQGTLAGGSGETQYF. Here the CDR3 DNA reads TGCGCCAGCAGCCAAGGAACGCTAGCGGGGGGTTCGGGAGAGACCCAGTACTTC.

The gene calls are TRBV27 and TRBJ2-7, with 7 bases matching TRBD1. With V trimmed by 6 bases and J by 6 bases, 11 bases remained unmatched. Looked up from germline, CDR1 is MNHEY and CDR2 is SMNVEV (reference sequence). The CDR3 consists of 14 residues. CDR3 protein: CASSPLDRVSEQYF. The DNA for the CDR3 is TGTGCCAGCAGCCCACTAGACAGGGTGAGCGAGCAGTACTTC.

Written as DNA, the CDR3 is TGTGCCAGCAGTTACCTTTTCCAAGAGACCCAGTACTTC. It is translated as CASSYLFQETQYF. This chain links TRBV6-2 or TRBV6-3 with TRBJ2-5; D uncertain. CDR3 length equals 13 residues. V lost 2 bases and J lost 1, with 5 bases in between. From germline, CDR1 is MNHEY and CDR2 SVGEGT.

V gene TRBV11-3 combines with J gene TRBJ2-1, with a possible D match to TRBD2 (6 bases). CDR3 length equals 14 residues. Trimming took off 1 base at V and 10 bases at J, with 14 bases between the two ends. Germline CDR1 is SGHNT and CDR2 is YENEEA. The CDR3 DNA follows: TGTGCCAGCAGCTTAGGGGGACTTCACCACGAGCAGTTCTTC. This encodes CASSLGGLHHEQFF.

V is TRBV5-5 and J is TRBJ1-3; a weak D match, TRBD1 (5 bases). This CDR3 has 17 residues. Between the trimmed V and J ends, which lost 0 bases and 7 bases, there was a span of 20 bases. Germline CDR1 SGHKS, CDR2 YYEKEE (reference sequence). The CDR3, as DNA: TGTGCCAGCAGCTTGGTATTGGGTGGGGCAGCAATCAACACCATATATTTT. It encodes CASSLVLGGAAINTIYF. Full variable domain (remainder filled in from reference TRBV5-5 and TRBJ1-3): DAGVTQSPTHLIKTRGQQVTLRCSPISGHKSVSWYQQVLGQGPQFIFQYYEKEERGRGNFPDRFSARQFPNYSSELNVNALLLGDSALYLCASSLVLGGAAINTIYFGEGSWLTVV.

The CDR3 sequence: CASSTFRGSDTQYF. The CDR3 bases are TGCGCCAGCAGCACATTTAGGGGTTCAGATACGCAGTATTTT. The gene calls are TRBV5-1 and TRBJ2-3; TRBD1 might be the D (5 bases). This CDR3 has 14 residues. From germline, CDR1 is SGHRS and CDR2 YFSETQ. Trimming took off 4 bases at V and 4 bases at J, with 13 bases between the two ends.